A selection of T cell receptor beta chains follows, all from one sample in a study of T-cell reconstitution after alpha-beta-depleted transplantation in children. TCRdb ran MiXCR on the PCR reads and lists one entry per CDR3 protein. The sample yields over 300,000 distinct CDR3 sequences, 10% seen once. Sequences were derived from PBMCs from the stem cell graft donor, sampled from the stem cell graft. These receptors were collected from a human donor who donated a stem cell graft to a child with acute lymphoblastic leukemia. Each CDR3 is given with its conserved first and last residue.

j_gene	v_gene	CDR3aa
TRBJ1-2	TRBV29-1	CSVNHGNYGYTF
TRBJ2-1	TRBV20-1	CSATRFDNEQFF
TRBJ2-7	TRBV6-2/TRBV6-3	CASRLAATYEQYF
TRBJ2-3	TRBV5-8	CASSADRGALANF
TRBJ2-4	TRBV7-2	CASSPPDSLAKNIQYF
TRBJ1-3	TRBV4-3	CASSQGAASSGNTIYF
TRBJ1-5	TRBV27	CASRTGSNSNQPQHF
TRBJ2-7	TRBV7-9	CASSFDPSYEQYF
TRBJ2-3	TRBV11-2	CASSLGQILAGGGTQYF
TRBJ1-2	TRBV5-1	CASSLGGPGDGYTF
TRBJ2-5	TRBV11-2	CASSLEGGVTGLRF
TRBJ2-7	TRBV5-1	CASSLGGQSYEQYF
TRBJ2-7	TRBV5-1	CASTGPSLEQYF
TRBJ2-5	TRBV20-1	CSARDLRETQYF
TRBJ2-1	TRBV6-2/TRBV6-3	CASSYPGTSDGASSYNEQFF
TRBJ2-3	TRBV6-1	CASSEDRGGTDTQYF
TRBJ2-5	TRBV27	CASSLGTGDEETQYF
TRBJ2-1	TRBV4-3	CASSQVMPGQGNNEQFF
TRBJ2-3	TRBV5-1	CASTPGGRPISTDTQYF
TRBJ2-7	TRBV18	CASSPPASSSYEQYF
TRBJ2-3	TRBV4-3	CASSLAGSSDTQYF
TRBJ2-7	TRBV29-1	CSVVLAGSYEQYF
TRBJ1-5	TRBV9	CASSVGGQEDQPQHF
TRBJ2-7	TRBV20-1	CSARPGPHF
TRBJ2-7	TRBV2	CASAALTGQGEQYF
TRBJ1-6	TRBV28	CASSPGTDNSPLHF
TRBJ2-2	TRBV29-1	CSVVIASGRVAGELFF
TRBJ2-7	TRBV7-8	CASSTWTSGSWSYEQYF
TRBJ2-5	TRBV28	CASSPTRETQYF
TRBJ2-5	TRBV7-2	CASSLVIRETQYF
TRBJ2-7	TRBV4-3	CASSQAGTGAYEQYF
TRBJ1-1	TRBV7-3	CASSLSPGARGTEAFF
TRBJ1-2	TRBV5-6	CASSFLTGDYGYTF
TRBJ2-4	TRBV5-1	CASSPGHGHIQYF
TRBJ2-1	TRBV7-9	CASSPWREGYNEQFF
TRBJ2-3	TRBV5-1	CASSSGTEITDTQYF
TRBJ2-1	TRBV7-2	CASSLEWEPSNEQFF
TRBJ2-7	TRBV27	CASRPSGTYEQYF
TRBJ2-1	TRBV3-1	CASSQDVPADEQFF
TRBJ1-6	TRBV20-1	CSASGWGFRSYNSPLHF
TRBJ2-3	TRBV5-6	CASSARVLGGTDTQYF
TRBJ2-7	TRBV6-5	CASSYTSGRARGAREQYF